This is a list of T cell receptor beta chains from one sample in a study of T-cell reconstitution after alpha-beta-depleted transplantation in children. TCRdb re-derived calls from the PCR reads in MiXCR, one entry per CDR3 protein. This table has about 640,000 distinct CDR3 sequences, roughly 15% appearing once. The sequenced sample was PBMCs from the stem cell graft donor, obtained from the stem cell graft. The receptors come from a human donor who donated a stem cell graft to a child with acute myeloid leukemia. The CDR3 runs from the conserved cysteine through the conserved F or W. The D gene is left open where the match is weak. Size is stated for part of the rows, as once, few or many counts, or as a class when the clone is expanded.

>NA|TRBV20-1|NA|TRBJ2-2
TGCAGTGCTAGAGCCTTTCTCGACTCGCCCGGGGAGCTGTTTTTT
CSARAFLDSPGELFF
>NA|TRBV6-1|NA|TRBJ1-5
TGTGCCAGCAGTGAATCGGGACACCTGGATCAGCCCCAGCATTTT
CASSESGHLDQPQHF
>few|TRBV30|NA|TRBJ1-1
TGTGCCTGGAGTAATCGGAGGATGGCTTTCTTT
CAWSNRRMAFF
>many|TRBV7-2|NA|TRBJ2-5
TGTGCCAGCAGCTTGGGGGGGGCCGTTGAGACCCAGTACTTC
CASSLGGAVETQYF
>few|TRBV7-9|NA|TRBJ2-1
TGTGCCTCTCACCTAGGCGGAGGTAATGAGCAGTTCTTC
CASHLGGGNEQFF
>many|TRBV6-1|TRBD1|TRBJ2-2
TGTGCCAGCAGCGATGGGACAGGGGACACCGGGGAGCTGTTTTTT
CASSDGTGDTGELFF
>many|TRBV20-1|TRBD2|TRBJ2-3
TGCAGTGCTAGAGATGCCCTAGCGGGAGCAGCAGATACGCAGTATTTT
CSARDALAGAADTQYF
>few|TRBV4-1|NA|TRBJ2-2
TGCGCCAGCAGCCAGAGCACCGGGGAGCTGTTTTTT
CASSQSTGELFF
>NA|TRBV20-1|NA|TRBJ1-1
TGCAGTGCTAGACTGGCCGGGGGAGTGAACACTGAAGCTTTCTTT
CSARLAGGVNTEAFF
>few|TRBV5-1|NA|TRBJ2-5
TGCGCCAGCAGCCCGTCGGCTAGAGGGGATCAAGAGACCCAGTACTTC
CASSPSARGDQETQYF
>NA|TRBV20-1|TRBD2|TRBJ2-1
TGCAGTGCCAGGACTAGCGGGGGTAGCTCCTACAATGAGCAGTTCTTC
CSARTSGGSSYNEQFF
>few|TRBV20-1|NA|TRBJ2-2
TGCAGTGCTAGATTCCCAGGGGATAGATCCGGGGAGCTGTTTTTT
CSARFPGDRSGELFF
>few|TRBV9|NA|TRBJ2-1
TGTGCCAGCAGCCCGGGCGAATATAATGAGCAGTTCTTC
CASSPGEYNEQFF
>few|TRBV6-1|NA|TRBJ1-1
TGTGCCAGCTTGGGCTACGTAGGTAACACTGAAGCTTTCTTT
CASLGYVGNTEAFF
>few|TRBV7-9|NA|TRBJ2-5
TGTGCCAGCAGCTTAGATCGCCTCCAAGAGACCCAGTACTTC
CASSLDRLQETQYF
>NA|TRBV7-9|NA|TRBJ1-5
TGTGCCAGCAGCCCTTATACGGGGGGCGAGGATCAGCCCCAGCATTTT
CASSPYTGGEDQPQHF
>many|TRBV5-1|NA|TRBJ2-7
TGCGCCAGCAGCTTGGCGCAGGGTGTACCCTACGAGCAGTACTTC
CASSLAQGVPYEQYF
>NA|TRBV6-5|NA|TRBJ2-5
TGTGCCAGCAGTTACGTTTCAGGCCAAGAGACCCAGTACTTC
CASSYVSGQETQYF
>many|TRBV13|NA|TRBJ2-7
TGTGCCAGCAGCTTAGTCGGGGCCTACGAGCAGTACTTC
CASSLVGAYEQYF
>many|TRBV7-8|TRBD1|TRBJ1-6
TGTGCCAGCAGCTTAGGCCAGGGGGCCGGTTCACCCCTCCACTTT
CASSLGQGAGSPLHF
>NA|TRBV5-1|NA|TRBJ2-3
TGCGCCAGCAGCTCGGGGCGCGTCGGAGATACGCAGTATTTT
CASSSGRVGDTQYF
>few|TRBV10-3|NA|TRBJ1-2
TGTGCCATCAGTGAGTCTACGTTTGGCTACACCTTC
CAISESTFGYTF
>NA|TRBV7-9|TRBD1|TRBJ2-2
TGTGCCAGCAGCCGGACAGGGGACATCACCGGGGAGCTGTTTTTT
CASSRTGDITGELFF
>many|TRBV20-1|NA|TRBJ2-2
TGCAGTGCTAGAGATTGGGGGGGCACACTGAACACCGGGGAGCTGTTTTTT
CSARDWGGTLNTGELFF
>many|TRBV20-1|NA|TRBJ1-1
TGCAGTGCTAGAGGGACTGCTAAGAACACTGAAGCTTTCTTT
CSARGTAKNTEAFF
>many|TRBV20-1|TRBD2|TRBJ2-3
TGCAGTGCTAGAGAGAAAAGGGCGGGGGGGCAGGATACGCAGTATTTT
CSAREKRAGGQDTQYF
>few|TRBV5-1|NA|TRBJ2-1
TGCGCCAGCAGCGTACCCCGGGATACCTGGGACAATGAGCAGTTCTTC
CASSVPRDTWDNEQFF